This is a list of T cell receptor beta chains from one sample in a study of T cells after yellow fever vaccination. MiXCR, run by TCRdb on the 5' RACE reads, gives a single entry per CDR3 protein. Of a few hundred thousand distinct CDR3 sequences in the sample, approximately 8% were seen once. The specimen was PBMCs, collected about 41 days after the first yellow fever vaccination. The origin of the receptors is a man aged 18-30 years who received the YFV17D yellow fever vaccine. Each CDR3 is given with its conserved first and last residue.

v_gene | CDR3aa
TRBV12-3/TRBV12-4 | CASSFGSGNEKLFF
TRBV3-1 | CASSQVSSSYEQYF
TRBV18 | CASSPELYGYTF
TRBV19 | CASSIWGNSPLHF
TRBV7-9 | CASSLHRETVLHF
TRBV11-2 | CASSLDTGRDTQYF
TRBV20-1 | CSASGLLSPLHF
TRBV6-6 | CASRGTENTEAFF
TRBV27 | CASSLDGRGDTDTQYF
TRBV6-4 | CASSPGLAGGSWIRLNTDTQYF
TRBV12-3/TRBV12-4 | CASSIPGTGNEKLFF
TRBV5-1 | CASSLGTGLSGANVLTF
TRBV5-1 | CASSNPLRGAEQYF
TRBV5-1 | CASSFGGLGGNTIYF
TRBV5-1 | CASSLERAVTGANVLTF
TRBV28 | CASSPDLYGYTF
TRBV2 | CAICLRGAHTGELFF
TRBV20-1 | CSARSYSNQPQHF
TRBV7-2 | CASSLGRSIEAFF
TRBV4-1 | CASSQDRPAGELFF
TRBV15 | CATSRSRAPGEKLFF
TRBV12-3/TRBV12-4 | CASIKGGRAEAFF
TRBV5-5 | CASSPGPPGGTEAFF
TRBV11-3 | CASSPGFSGGPYNEQFF
TRBV4-3 | CASSRALDSNEQFF
TRBV19 | CASSIRGARNEKLFF
TRBV5-5 | CASSVDSYNEQFF
TRBV12-5 | CASGSGSYEQYF
TRBV29-1 | CSVRSFSGNTIYF
TRBV5-6 | CASSIGDRGSDTQYF